What follows describes a single TCR beta chain. This entry belongs to a study of T cell changes during pregnancy in multiple sclerosis. Measured with immunoSEQ multiplex PCR; TCRdb has only the in-frame clones, and not every one. The sample consists of tens of thousands of clones, roughly 89% of them appearing once. There are 18 residues in the CDR3. Germline V gene sequence: CDR1 SGHKS, CDR2 YYEKEE (reference sequence). Trimming cost V 3 bases and J 3 bases; bases outside gene matches: 16. The TCR was taken from a female donor in good health, enrolled as a control in a pregnancy study. J is TRBJ2-5 and V is TRBV5-5; 8 positions agree with TRBD1. This material consisted of peripheral blood, taken in the third trimester of pregnancy. CDR3 DNA sequence: TGTGCCAGCAGCTCTCTTCAGGGGGCGCGAACCATCGAAGAGACCCAGTACTTC. Its translation is CASSSLQGARTIEETQYF.